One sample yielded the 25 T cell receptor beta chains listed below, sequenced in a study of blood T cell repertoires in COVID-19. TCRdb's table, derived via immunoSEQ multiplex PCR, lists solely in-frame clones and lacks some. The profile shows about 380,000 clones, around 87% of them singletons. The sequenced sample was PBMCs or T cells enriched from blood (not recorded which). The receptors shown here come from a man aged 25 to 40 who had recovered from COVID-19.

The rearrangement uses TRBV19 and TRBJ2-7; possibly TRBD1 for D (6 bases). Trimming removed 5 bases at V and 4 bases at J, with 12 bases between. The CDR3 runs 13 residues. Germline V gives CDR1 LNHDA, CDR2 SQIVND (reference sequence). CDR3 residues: CASSGRGSYEQYF. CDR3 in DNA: TGTGCCAGTAGTGGCAGGGGCTCTTACGAGCAGTACTTC.

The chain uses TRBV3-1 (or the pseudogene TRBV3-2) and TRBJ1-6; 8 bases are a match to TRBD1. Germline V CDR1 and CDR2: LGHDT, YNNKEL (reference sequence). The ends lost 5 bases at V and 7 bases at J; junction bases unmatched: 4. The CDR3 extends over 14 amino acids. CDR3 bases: TGTGCCAGCAGCGCAGGGGGCGGGAATTCACCCCTCCACTTT. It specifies CASSAGGGNSPLHF.

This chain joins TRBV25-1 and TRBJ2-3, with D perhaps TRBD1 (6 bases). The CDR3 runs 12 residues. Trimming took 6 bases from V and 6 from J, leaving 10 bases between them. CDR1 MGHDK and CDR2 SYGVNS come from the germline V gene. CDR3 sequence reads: CASSVTGDTQYF. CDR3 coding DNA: TGTGCCAGCAGCGTCACAGGGGATACGCAGTATTTT. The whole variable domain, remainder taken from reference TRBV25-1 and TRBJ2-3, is EADIYQTPRYLVIGTGKKITLECSQTMGHDKMYWYQQDPGMELHLIHYSYGVNSTEKGDLSSESTVSRIRTEHFPLTLESARPSHTSQYLCASSVTGDTQYFGPGTRLTVL.

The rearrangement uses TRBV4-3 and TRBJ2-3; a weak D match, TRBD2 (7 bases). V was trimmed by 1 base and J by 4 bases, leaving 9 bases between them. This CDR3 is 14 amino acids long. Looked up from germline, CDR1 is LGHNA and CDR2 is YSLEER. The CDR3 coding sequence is TGCGCCAGCAGCCAAGTAGGGGGGGCAGATACGCAGTATTTT. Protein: CASSQVGGADTQYF.

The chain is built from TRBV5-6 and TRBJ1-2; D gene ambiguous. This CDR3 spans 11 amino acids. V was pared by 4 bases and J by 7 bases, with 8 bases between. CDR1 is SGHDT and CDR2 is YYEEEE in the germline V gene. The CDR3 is CASSREAGYTF. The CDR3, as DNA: TGTGCCAGCAGCCGGGAGGCTGGCTACACCTTC.

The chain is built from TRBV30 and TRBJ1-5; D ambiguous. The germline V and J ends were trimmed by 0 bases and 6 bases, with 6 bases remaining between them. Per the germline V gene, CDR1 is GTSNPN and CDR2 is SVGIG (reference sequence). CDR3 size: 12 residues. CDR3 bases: TGTGCCTGGAGTGTGTGGAGTCAGCCCCAGCATTTT. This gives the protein CAWSVWSQPQHF. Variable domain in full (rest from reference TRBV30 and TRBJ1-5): SQTIHQWPATLVQPVGSPLSLECTVEGTSNPNLYWYRQAAGRGLQLLFYSVGIGQISSEVPQNLSASRPQDRQFILSSKKLLLSDSGFYLCAWSVWSQPQHFGDGTRLSIL.

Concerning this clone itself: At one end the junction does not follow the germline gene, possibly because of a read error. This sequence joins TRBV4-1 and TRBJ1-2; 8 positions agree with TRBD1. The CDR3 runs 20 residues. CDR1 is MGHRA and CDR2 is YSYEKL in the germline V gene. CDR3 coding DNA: TGCGCCAGCAGCAAAGATGGGGGCAGGGGGCATAACCTAGCTAACTATGGCTACACCTTC. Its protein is CASSKDGGRGHNLANYGYTF.

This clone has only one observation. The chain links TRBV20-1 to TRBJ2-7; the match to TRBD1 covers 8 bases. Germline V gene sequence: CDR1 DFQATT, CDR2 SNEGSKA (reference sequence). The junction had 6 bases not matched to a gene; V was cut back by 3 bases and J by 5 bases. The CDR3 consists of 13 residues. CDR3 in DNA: TGCAGTGCTAGTAGGACAGGGAAGAACGAGCAGTACTTC. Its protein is CSASRTGKNEQYF.

The CDR3 DNA reads TGCGCCAGCAGCCCCTTAGGGGCCATGAACACTGAAGCTTTCTTT. Translation: CASSPLGAMNTEAFF. The J gene is TRBJ1-1, the V gene TRBV5-1; weak D call: TRBD1 (5 bases). CDR3 size: 15 residues. V was clipped by 4 bases and J by 0 bases, with 13 bases between them. Germline V gene sequence: CDR1 SGHRS, CDR2 YFSETQ.

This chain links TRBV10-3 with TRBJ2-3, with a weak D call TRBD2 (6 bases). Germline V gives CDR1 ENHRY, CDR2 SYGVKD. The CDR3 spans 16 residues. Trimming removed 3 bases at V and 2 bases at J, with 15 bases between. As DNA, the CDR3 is TGTGCCATCAGTGAAGGTGGGCAACTAGCCACAGATACGCAGTATTTT. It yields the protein CAISEGGQLATDTQYF.

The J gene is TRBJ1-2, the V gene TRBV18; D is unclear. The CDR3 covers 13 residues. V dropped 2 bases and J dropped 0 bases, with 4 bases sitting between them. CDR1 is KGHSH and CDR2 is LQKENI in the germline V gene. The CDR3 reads CASSPSANYGYTF. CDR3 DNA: TGTGCCAGCTCACCATCAGCTAACTATGGCTACACCTTC.

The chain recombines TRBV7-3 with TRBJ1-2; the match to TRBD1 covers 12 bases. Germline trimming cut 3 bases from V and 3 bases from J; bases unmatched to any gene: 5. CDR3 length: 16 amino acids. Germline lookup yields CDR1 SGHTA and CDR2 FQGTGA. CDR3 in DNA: TGTGCCAGCAGCTTGACCGGGACAGGGGGCGACTATGGCTACACCTTC. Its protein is CASSLTGTGGDYGYTF.

CDR3 in amino acids: CASSTTGGNTEAFF. The CDR3 bases are TGTGCCAGTAGTACGACAGGGGGGAACACTGAAGCTTTCTTT. This chain links TRBV19 with TRBJ1-1; TRBD1 agrees at 9 bases. This CDR3 is built from 14 residues. From germline, CDR1 is LNHDA and CDR2 SQIVND (reference sequence). With 4 bases clipped from V and 1 base from J, the junction kept 1 base outside the gene matches.

CDR3 nucleotides: TGTGCCACCAGCAGTGCTGACAGGACCACTGAAGCTTTCTTT. This gives the protein CATSSADRTTEAFF. The genes are TRBV15 and TRBJ1-1, with a weak D call TRBD1 (6 bases). The V end was cut by 3 bases, the J end by 4 bases, with 12 bases between. From germline, CDR1 is LNHNV and CDR2 YYDKDF (reference sequence). This CDR3 contains 14 residues.

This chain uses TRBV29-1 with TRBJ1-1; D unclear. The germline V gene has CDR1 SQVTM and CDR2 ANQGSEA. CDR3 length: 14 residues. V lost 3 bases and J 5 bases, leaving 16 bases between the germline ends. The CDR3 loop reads CSVEGRVSTTEAFF. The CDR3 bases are TGCAGCGTTGAGGGGAGGGTCTCGACGACTGAAGCTTTCTTT.

Here the CDR3 DNA reads TGTGCCAGCAGTTACACTCATCCGCTTTCTGGCTACACCTTC. Protein: CASSYTHPLSGYTF. V and J are TRBV6-5 and TRBJ1-2, with no clear D. The length of the CDR3 is 14 residues. With 2 bases removed from V and 7 bases from J, the gap between germline ends came to 14 bases. Looked up from germline, CDR1 is MNHEY and CDR2 is SVGAGI.

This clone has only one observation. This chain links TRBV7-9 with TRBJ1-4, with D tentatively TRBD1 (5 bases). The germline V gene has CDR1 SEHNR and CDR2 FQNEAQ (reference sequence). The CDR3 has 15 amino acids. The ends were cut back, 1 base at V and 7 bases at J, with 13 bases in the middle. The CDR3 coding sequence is TGTGCCAGCAGCTTAGGCTCAGGGTTCGGTGAAAAACTGTTTTTT. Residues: CASSLGSGFGEKLFF.

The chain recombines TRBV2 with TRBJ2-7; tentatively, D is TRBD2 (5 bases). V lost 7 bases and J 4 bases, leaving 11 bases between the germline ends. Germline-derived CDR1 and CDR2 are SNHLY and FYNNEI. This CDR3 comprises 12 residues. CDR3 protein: CASIGGRYEQYF. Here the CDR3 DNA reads TGTGCCAGCATTGGAGGTAGATACGAGCAGTACTTC.

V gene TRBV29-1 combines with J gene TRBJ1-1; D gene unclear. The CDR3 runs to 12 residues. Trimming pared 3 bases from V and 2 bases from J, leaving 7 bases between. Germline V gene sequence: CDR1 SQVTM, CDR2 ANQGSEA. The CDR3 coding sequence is TGCAGCGTTGAGAGAAGCAACACTGAAGCTTTCTTT. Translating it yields CSVERSNTEAFF.

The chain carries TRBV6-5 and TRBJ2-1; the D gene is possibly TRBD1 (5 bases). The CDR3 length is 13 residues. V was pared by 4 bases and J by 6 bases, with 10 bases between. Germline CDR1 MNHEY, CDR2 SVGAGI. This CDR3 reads CASSWGSGNEQFF. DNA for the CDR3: TGTGCCAGCAGTTGGGGCTCAGGCAATGAGCAGTTCTTC.

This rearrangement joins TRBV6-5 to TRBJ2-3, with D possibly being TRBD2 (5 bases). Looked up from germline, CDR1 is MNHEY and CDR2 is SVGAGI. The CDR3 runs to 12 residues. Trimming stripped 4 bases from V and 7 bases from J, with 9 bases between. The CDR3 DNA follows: TGTGCCAGCAGTTCACTAGGGAATACGCAGTATTTT. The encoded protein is CASSSLGNTQYF.

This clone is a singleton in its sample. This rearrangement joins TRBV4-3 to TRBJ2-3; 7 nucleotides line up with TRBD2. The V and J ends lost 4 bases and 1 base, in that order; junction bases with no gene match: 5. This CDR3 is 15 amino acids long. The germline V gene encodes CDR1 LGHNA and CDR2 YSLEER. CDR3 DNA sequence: TGCGCCAGCAGCCTACGGGGGGATGGCACAGATACGCAGTATTTT. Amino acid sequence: CASSLRGDGTDTQYF.

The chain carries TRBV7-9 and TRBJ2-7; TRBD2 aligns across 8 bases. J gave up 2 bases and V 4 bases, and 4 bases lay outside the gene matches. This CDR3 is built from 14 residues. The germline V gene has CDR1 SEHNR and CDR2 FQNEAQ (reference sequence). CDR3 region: CASSSTGLAYEQYF. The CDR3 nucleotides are TGTGCCAGCAGCTCCACGGGACTAGCCTACGAGCAGTACTTC.

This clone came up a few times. DNA of the CDR3: TGTGCCTGGAGTGCGGGGACTCTCGGGGAAAAACTGTTTTTT. It translates to CAWSAGTLGEKLFF. The chain combines TRBV30 with TRBJ1-4; D is perhaps TRBD1 (5 bases). The CDR3 sequence is 14 residues long. Trimming removed 1 base from V and 8 bases from J, with 14 bases in between. Germline V gives CDR1 GTSNPN, CDR2 SVGIG (reference sequence).

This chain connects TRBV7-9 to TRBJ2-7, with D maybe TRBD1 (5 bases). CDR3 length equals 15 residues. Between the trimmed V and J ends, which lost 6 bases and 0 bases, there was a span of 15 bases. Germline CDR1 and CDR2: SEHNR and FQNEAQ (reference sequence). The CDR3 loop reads CASSKGALPSYEQYF. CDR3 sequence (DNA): TGTGCCAGCAGTAAAGGGGCCCTCCCCTCCTACGAGCAGTACTTC.